This is a list of T cell receptor beta chains from one sample in a study of shared clonotypes between healthy human individuals. Here immunoSEQ multiplex PCR was the method, and the copy in TCRdb shows in-frame clones only, minus some. The sample lists roughly 2.2 million clones, over 90% occurring once. The sequenced sample was naive CD4+ T cells from PBMCs. The receptors were sampled from a man between 18 and 35 years old in good health. Some clones in this sample may be carry-over from other donors' samples. Each CDR3 is given with its conserved first and last residue. Each record gives: V gene, CDR3 protein.

>TRBV5-1
CASSLRTSGGGISYEQYF
>TRBV4-2
CASSQDLSLEQYF
>TRBV4-1
CASSPQDQGQTLYGYTF
>TRBV6-5
CASTAGYGYTF
>TRBV6-6
CASSYSGEASETQYF
>TRBV28
CAGTSGRAGFEAQYF
>TRBV9
CASSVVGTSPDEQFF
>TRBV27
CASSWSRVTDIQYF
>TRBV5-6
CASSLIGRGANYGYTF
>TRBV11-2
CASSLGRGGASSGNTIYF
>TRBV27
CASSFRDRAGSRGQYF
>TRBV7-8
CASSPTRTGQGQYNEQFF
>TRBV21-1
CASTKGTGRNQPQHF
>TRBV28
CAGKLANTGELFF
>TRBV27
CASSINSGRAKEQYF
>TRBV19
CASRSENSGQPQHF
>TRBV5-1
CASSGQATSGDTQYF
>TRBV5-4
CASSLSVTTTYNEQFF
>TRBV2
CASSGRYSGYNEQFF
>TRBV6-6
CASSSNSDTQYF
>TRBV29-1
CSVAGGADSPLHF
>TRBV13
CASSLGLRQGGNEQYF
>TRBV7-3
CASSLTPGEANTEAFF
>TRBV5-4
CASSSTSGSYEQYF
>TRBV7-8
CASSSSGRRDEQYF
>TRBV25-1
CASSEWGATSGRYEQYF
>TRBV2
CASTEYSPAFF
>TRBV4-1
CASSQGLIGGSYNEQFF
>TRBV18
CASSQGSNTEAFF
>TRBV5-1
CASSPGLQGGETQYF
>TRBV28
CASSLTGSTGNGYTF
>TRBV7-3
CASSRLAGRDNEQFF
>TRBV18
CASSVVGQSTDTQYF
>TRBV7-8
CASSSLSETQYF
>TRBV28
CASSLSGHAGNTIYF
>TRBV2
CASSQGRSDTQYF
>TRBV5-4
CASSLWGREGETQYF
>TRBV28
CASSPLIRQGSGNTIYF
>TRBV7-9
CASSYRQGTNEQFF
>TRBV9
CASSALQGRGTDTQYF
>TRBV2
CASSEVWGETQYF
>TRBV28
CASIPTTGLSSYEQYF
>TRBV30
CAWSSRGTGANVLTF
>TRBV12-1
CASSSLGGVGAESYEQYF
>TRBV27
CASSDYTEKLFF
>TRBV19
CASSRWDKLNYGYTF
>TRBV29-1
CSVCRTGAGEQYF
>TRBV28
CASSLTQETQYF
>TRBV18
CASSPPSAGMNTEAFF
>TRBV10-1
CASSESHCRDLHEQYF
>TRBV11-3
CASSHRLAGVETQYF
>TRBV11-2
CASSLYSVWELFF
>TRBV4-1
CASSQRLADTQYF
>TRBV7-3
CASAVGGSMNTEAFF
>TRBV7-2
CASRLTTNEKLFF
>TRBV5-1
CASSRAGLGNTIYF
>TRBV5-4
CASLRTGSGTDTQYF
>TRBV28
CASSLFLSLGGLFYEQYF
>TRBV6-5
CASRPGLFLGYTF